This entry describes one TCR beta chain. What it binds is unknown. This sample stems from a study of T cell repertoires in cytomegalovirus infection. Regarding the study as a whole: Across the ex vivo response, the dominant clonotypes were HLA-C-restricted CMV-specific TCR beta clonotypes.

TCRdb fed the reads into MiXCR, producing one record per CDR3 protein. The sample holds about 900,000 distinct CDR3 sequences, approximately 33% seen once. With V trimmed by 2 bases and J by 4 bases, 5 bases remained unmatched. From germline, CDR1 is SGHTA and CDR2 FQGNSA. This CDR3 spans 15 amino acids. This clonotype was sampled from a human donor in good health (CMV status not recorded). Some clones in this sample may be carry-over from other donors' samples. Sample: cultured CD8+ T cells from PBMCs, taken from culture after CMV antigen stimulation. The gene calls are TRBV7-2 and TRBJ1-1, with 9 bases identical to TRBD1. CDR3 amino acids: CASSLRPQGATEAFF. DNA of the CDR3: TGTGCCAGCAGCTTAAGACCACAGGGGGCCACTGAAGCTTTCTTT.